The clone carrying this TCR beta chain was recorded a few times. The antigen is undetermined. Germline CDR1 reads MNHEY; CDR2 reads SVGAGI. Trimming shortened V by 0 bases and J by 0 bases, and 6 bases separated the two germline ends. The length of the CDR3 is 15 residues. Sequencing was performed with immunoSEQ multiplex PCR; in TCRdb, only in-frame clones are kept and a portion is missing. The sample holds tens of thousands of clones; around four fifths are singletons and the top ten take approximately 5.3%. Excluded were patients having autoimmune disease history or systemic immunosuppression. These data come from a study of OX40 agonist ivuxolimab in advanced cancers. Study as a whole: Those treated in dose escalation had hepatocellular carcinoma, melanoma, renal cell cancer or head and neck cancer. Findings of the study overall: The authors also found low normalized T-cell clonal expansion in some nonresponders. Expanded peripheral T-cell antigen specificity went undetermined.

Specimen: CD4+ or CD8+ T cells sorted from blood, collected in a trial of the OX40 agonist ivuxolimab. The J gene is TRBJ1-5, the V gene TRBV6-5; D not resolved. The clonotype was recovered from an adult with an advanced solid tumor such as melanoma, head and neck, liver or kidney cancer. DNA for the CDR3: TGTGCCAGCAGTTACTCTGCTTATAGCAATCAGCCCCAGCATTTT. Amino acid sequence: CASSYSAYSNQPQHF.